This TCR beta chain was profiled in a study of T cell clonotyping in hematopoietic cell transplantation. The method was immunoSEQ multiplex PCR; TCRdb's version includes in-frame clones alone and lacks a portion of them. Of fewer than 40,000 clones listed, approximately 89% were seen once; the top ten hold approximately 2%. The V gene lost 7 bases and the J gene lost 5 bases, with 11 bases spanning the gap. Germline-derived CDR1 and CDR2 are SNHLY and FYNNEI. The CDR3 length is 12 residues. Concerning this clone itself: Its antigen remains unknown.

General study points: Higher Inverse Simpson Index values in graft donor and pretransplant recipient predicted broader posttransplant TCR diversity. Without cell sorting, CD4 versus CD8 contributions remain unresolved.

Sequencing used peripheral blood mononuclear cells. The chain couples TRBV2 to TRBJ2-5; D not certain. This TCR derives from a middle-aged woman in good health. Some clones in this sample may be carry-over from other donors' samples. CDR3 in DNA: TGTGCCAGCATTGGCGGCCGGGAGACCCAGTACTTC. It encodes CASIGGRETQYF.